This passage covers 10 T cell receptor beta chains from one sample sequenced in a study of CD8 T cells in Susac syndrome. Reverse transcription of roughly 0.5 to 1 ug RNA was carried out with random hexamers. Each CDR3 protein gets one entry after TCRdb re-called the immunoSEQ multiplex PCR reads with MiXCR. In the table there are about 140,000 distinct CDR3 sequences, roughly 94% of which are singletons. Sequencing was carried out using CD4+ T cells from PBMCs. These receptor sequences come from a human donor in good health.

V and J are TRBV12-3 or TRBV12-4 and TRBJ2-7; D may be TRBD2 (6 bases). The CDR3 sequence is 11 residues long. Deletions cut 7 bases from V and 6 bases from J, with 10 bases between. The CDR3 DNA reads as TGTGCCAGCACCTTGGGGGGCGAGCAGTACTTC. Its protein product is CASTLGGEQYF.

The chain recombines TRBV29-1 with TRBJ2-5; 7 bases line up with TRBD2. The CDR3 runs 12 residues. Germline CDR1 and CDR2: SQVTM and ANQGSEA. V dropped 3 bases and J dropped 5; count of bases not matched to a gene: 3. The CDR3 DNA sequence: TGCAGCGTTGACACGGGAGGCGAGACCCAGTACTTC. As protein: CSVDTGGETQYF.

J is TRBJ1-2 and V is TRBV18, with TRBD1 identical over 9 bases. CDR3 size: 15 residues. CDR1 is KGHSH and CDR2 is LQKENI in the germline V gene. With V trimmed by 0 bases and J by 8 bases, 7 bases remained unmatched. The CDR3 bases are TGTGCCAGCTCACCACCGAACAGGGGGCTAAACGGCTACACCTTC. It yields the protein CASSPPNRGLNGYTF.

This chain joins TRBV7-9 and TRBJ2-3; the D is unclear. V lost 5 bases and J 2 bases, leaving 14 bases between the germline ends. Germline V gene data show CDR1 as SEHNR and CDR2 as FQNEAQ (reference sequence). CDR3 length: 15 residues. CDR3 sequence: CASSRVVKDTDTQYF. Here the CDR3 DNA reads TGTGCCAGCAGCCGGGTGGTCAAGGACACAGATACGCAGTATTTT.

In this sample, this clonotype turned up once. V usage is TRBV19 and J usage is TRBJ1-4, with D uncertain. Germline loops: CDR1 LNHDA, CDR2 SQIVND (reference sequence). CDR3 length equals 13 residues. V was clipped by 3 bases and J by 8 bases, with 10 bases between them. The CDR3: CASSMDRREKLFF. In DNA, the CDR3 is TGTGCCAGTAGTATGGACCGGCGGGAAAAACTGTTTTTT. The complete variable domain, with remaining parts taken from reference TRBV19 and TRBJ1-4, reads DGGITQSPKYLFRKEGQNVTLSCEQNLNHDAMYWYRQDPGQGLRLIYYSQIVNDFQKGDIAEGYSVSREKKESFPLTVTSAQKNPTAFYLCASSMDRREKLFFGSGTQLSVL.

This chain links TRBV4-2 with TRBJ2-1; D unresolved. From germline, CDR1 is LGHNA and CDR2 YNFKEQ. This CDR3 spans 14 amino acids. Trimming stripped 0 bases from V and 5 bases from J, with 8 bases between. CDR3 loop: CASSQDQLNNEQFF. CDR3 bases: TGTGCCAGCAGCCAAGATCAGCTTAACAATGAGCAGTTCTTC.

This chain's CDR3 is CASSFADTQYF. In DNA form, the CDR3 reads TGTGCCAGCAGTTTTGCAGATACGCAGTATTTT. The chain is built from TRBV6-5 and TRBJ2-3; no clear D gene. The CDR3 has 11 amino acids. The ends were cut back, 4 bases at V and 4 bases at J, with 3 bases in the middle. In germline, CDR1 is MNHEY, CDR2 SVGAGI.

V gene TRBV19 combines with J gene TRBJ1-5; D gene uncertain. The CDR3 extends over 13 amino acids. Germline CDR1 LNHDA, CDR2 SQIVND (reference sequence). The V gene lost 3 bases and the J gene lost 6 bases, with 9 bases spanning the gap. Here the CDR3 reads CASSMDSRQPQHF. Written as DNA, the CDR3 is TGTGCCAGTAGTATGGATAGCCGTCAGCCCCAGCATTTT.

The chain recombines TRBV19 with TRBJ1-2, with a possible D match to TRBD1 (5 bases). This CDR3 has 15 amino acids. Looked up from germline, CDR1 is LNHDA and CDR2 is SQIVND (reference sequence). Trimming cost V 4 bases and J 4 bases, with 16 bases left between them. The CDR3 loop is CASSTGVGQSYGYTF. As DNA, the CDR3 is TGTGCCAGTAGTACCGGCGTGGGGCAAAGCTATGGCTACACCTTC.

The chain couples TRBV2 to TRBJ2-7; TRBD2 matches at 7 bases. The V and J ends lost 2 bases and 3 bases, in that order; junction bases with no gene match: 7. The germline V gene has CDR1 SNHLY and CDR2 FYNNEI. The CDR3 consists of 15 residues. The chain's CDR3 is CASSELGGLSYEQYF. In DNA, the CDR3 is TGTGCCAGCAGTGAATTGGGAGGGTTGAGCTACGAGCAGTACTTC. The variable domain in full, completed from reference TRBV2 and TRBJ2-7, reads EPEVTQTPSHQVTQMGQEVILRCVPISNHLYFYWYRQILGQKVEFLVSFYNNEISEKSEIFDDQFSVERPDGSNFTLKIRSTKLEDSAMYFCASSELGGLSYEQYFGPGTRLTVT.